The source of this T cell receptor beta chain is a study of regulatory T cells in long-lasting Graves disease. Construction of TCR beta libraries relied on iRepertoire HTBI primers and on Arm-PCR targeting CDR3 regions. TCRdb re-derived calls from the multiplex PCR reads in MiXCR, one entry per CDR3 protein. The data hold approximately 540,000 distinct CDR3 sequences, with about 12% observed a single time. Time point in this sample: newly diagnosed GD, antithyroid drugs for less than 3 months. Researchers made the TCR library from RNA that was extracted from PBMCs. Enrollment of patients was through an endocrinology department in Xi'an, China. This clonotype was recorded many times. V lost 10 bases, J lost 0 bases, and 11 bases stayed unmatched. The CDR3 spans 16 residues. From germline, CDR1 is MNHEY and CDR2 SMNVEV (reference sequence). These records were also assigned to another study, of T cells in Graves' hyperthyroidism and ophthalmopathy. That work adds: Over 18 months, lack of ophthalmopathy progression marked Graves' hyperthyroidism as stable.

The chain combines TRBV27 with TRBJ2-2; 7 bases match TRBD2. The material sequenced was peripheral blood mononuclear cells (PBMCs), taken at new diagnosis, from a patient treated with antithyroid drugs. The TCR was taken from a woman aged 25 to 39 with Graves disease. For the CDR3, the DNA is TGTGCCAATTGGCGGGAGTTTTCTCCGAACACCGGGGAGCTGTTTTTT. Protein: CANWREFSPNTGELFF.